The entry that follows covers one TCR beta chain sequence. Which antigen it targets is not known. No much larger clonotype is one base removed from it; base qualities were not supplied. The data are from a study of blood T cell repertoires in COVID-19 (TCRdb year 2020). As for the study more broadly: Samples from collaborators originated in the United States, Italy and Spain and spanned both the acute and convalescent phases of COVID-19. A freely available public database, intended as a resource for researchers studying the immune response to SARS-CoV-2, is where the repertoires were released. Deeply sampled blood TCRbeta repertoires from subjects exposed to, actively infected with, or recovered from COVID-19 were included in the dataset. A de-identified subject ID, COVID-19 status, age in years and sex were almost always included in the sample metadata. The material from the prospective study consisted of cDNA or gDNA derived from T cells, B-cell-depleted T cells, or PBMCs. Where available, HLA class I and class II types were obtained from metadata supplied by the sample provider rather than from assay-based typing. Samples came from the ongoing ImmuneRACE study (first 160 participants) plus 1,254 subjects from 6 global collaborators.

Looking up the germline V gene yields CDR1 SGHRS and CDR2 YFSETQ. V and J are truncated by 0 bases and 1 base respectively, leaving an intervening sequence of 10 bases. From the cysteine through the phenylalanine, the CDR3 covers 15 amino acids. Left in the record is the CDR3 DNA by itself, 45 bases read in frame from the first base. The immunoSEQ Assay, a bias-controlled multiplex PCR, was used to amplify TCRbeta CDR3 regions from genomic DNA. The original pipeline was this. Within the assay, amplification of reference gene primers was used to estimate how many nucleated cells each sample contained. Sequence reads were collapsed and filtered to measure the absolute abundance of every unique TCRbeta CDR3 rearrangement. For each sample, productive Simpson clonality was calculated as the square root of Simpson's diversity index over productive rearrangements. TCRdb carries this immuneACCESS record with in-frame sequences only. Its versions omit some clonotypes, under half of them owing to an unresolved V gene in the studies checked, with the rest unexplained. D and trimming come from the DNA, and the V and J calls and clone size come from that table. The sample yields about 240,000 clones; roughly 83% were counted once. 9.6% of the sample belongs to the ten largest clones.

Overall study results and their limits: Clinical and demographic metadata were provided uncurated, with the amount varying by source and participant.

Whole blood was collected in K2EDTA tubes by collaborating institutions according to the institutions' own protocols. For TCRbeta analysis, collaborator samples were shipped as frozen whole blood, as isolated PBMCs, or as DNA extracted from either sample type. The chain was built from TRBV5-1 and TRBJ2-5; TRBD1 might be the D gene, on 5 matching bases. The clonotype originates from a woman aged 80 or over with acute or convalescent COVID-19. The material sequenced was peripheral blood. In nucleotides, the sequence is TGCGCCAGCAGCTTGGTGGGCAGGGTCCAAGAGACCCAGTACTTC. Its translation is CASSLVGRVQETQYF.